One sample yielded the 20 T cell receptor beta chains listed below, sequenced in a study of CD8+CD57+ T cells in acquired aplastic anemia. Profiles of TCR beta VDJ and CDR3 were generated from a genomic DNA template. A single record per CDR3 protein comes from TCRdb applying MiXCR to the reads. The table records roughly 200,000 distinct CDR3 sequences, roughly 55% of them present only once. Sequencing was performed on sorted CD4+, CD8+, or CD8+CD57+ T cells (not recorded which) from PBMCs. The receptors here all came from a human donor in good health.

The chain links TRBV7-2 to TRBJ2-3, with unresolved D. Germline V gene lookup returns CDR1 SGHTA and CDR2 FQGNSA. The CDR3 consists of 12 residues. V gave up 5 bases and J gave up 5 bases, with 8 bases separating them. The DNA for the CDR3 is TGTGCCAGCAGCCTCCACAAAGATACGCAGTATTTT. This codes for CASSLHKDTQYF.

This rearrangement joins TRBV9 to TRBJ2-3, with D unresolved. The CDR3 covers 12 residues. With 3 bases removed from V and 2 bases from J, the gap between germline ends came to 4 bases. The germline V gene encodes CDR1 SGDLS and CDR2 YYNGEE. In DNA, the CDR3 is TGTGCCAGCAGCGCCAACACAGATACGCAGTATTTT. Its protein is CASSANTDTQYF.

This clonotype showed up just a few times. This rearrangement joins TRBV14 to TRBJ1-5, with D unclear. This CDR3 is built from 18 residues. V was pared by 2 bases and J by 7 bases, with 24 bases between. The germline CDR1 and CDR2 sequences are SGHDN and FVKESK. The CDR3 DNA sequence: TGTGCCAGCAGCCAAATAGCGGGAGGGCCTCCCTACGAGCAGCCCCAGCATTTT. As protein: CASSQIAGGPPYEQPQHF.

The chain joins TRBV19 to TRBJ1-6; unclear D gene. Germline CDR1 LNHDA, CDR2 SQIVND (reference sequence). There are 14 residues in the CDR3. The germline V and J ends were trimmed by 6 bases and 7 bases, with 13 bases remaining between them. The CDR3 coding sequence is TGTGCCAGTAGGGGGTGGATTGAGAATTCACCCCTCCACTTT. This sequence encodes CASRGWIENSPLHF.

V gene TRBV6-9 combines with J gene TRBJ1-1, with a tentative D call TRBD1 (6 bases). The CDR3 length is 14 residues. Germline V gene data show CDR1 as MNHGY and CDR2 as SVAAGI. Trimming took off 4 bases at V and 12 bases at J, with 21 bases between the two ends. CDR3 in amino acids: CASSFIRLTGMTFF. The CDR3 DNA reads TGTGCCAGCAGTTTTATAAGATTGACAGGAATGACTTTCTTT.

This clonotype was observed a few times. This chain links TRBV7-8 with TRBJ1-6; TRBD1 matches at 9 bases. Unmatched junction bases numbered 6, after V lost 5 bases and J lost 4 bases. The CDR3 spans 16 residues. From germline, CDR1 is SGHVS and CDR2 FQNEAQ. The CDR3 sequence: CASSPPGTGYNSPLHF. CDR3 coding DNA: TGTGCCAGCAGCCCCCCAGGGACAGGGTATAATTCACCCCTCCACTTT.

In its sample, this clonotype was seen once. This rearrangement joins TRBV20-1 to TRBJ2-1, with D possibly TRBD2 on 6 matching bases. Germline V CDR1 and CDR2: DFQATT, SNEGSKA (reference sequence). The CDR3 extends over 12 amino acids. The CDR3 coding sequence is TGCATCACCCCCGAGGGGCGGGGCAAGCAGTTCTTC. It specifies CITPEGRGKQFF.

This rearrangement joins TRBV15 to TRBJ2-7; 7 bases agree with TRBD1. This CDR3 spans 14 amino acids. The trim removed 4 bases at V and 4 bases at J, leaving 7 bases unmatched. Germline CDR1 LNHNV, CDR2 YYDKDF (reference sequence). The CDR3 DNA follows: TGTGCCACCAGCATGAGACAGGGTACGTACGAGCAGTACTTC. Translating gives CATSMRQGTYEQYF. The variable domain in full, with the rest retrieved from reference TRBV15 and TRBJ2-7, is DAMVIQNPRYQVTQFGKPVTLSCSQTLNHNVMYWYQQKSSQAPKLLFHYYDKDFNNEADTPDNFQSRRPNTSFCFLDIRSPGLGDTAMYLCATSMRQGTYEQYFGPGTRLTVT.

The chain couples TRBV20-1 to TRBJ1-1; no reliable D call. CDR1 and CDR2 (germline): DFQATT, SNEGSKA (reference sequence). Trimming shortened V by 1 base and J by 4 bases, and 13 bases separated the two germline ends. The CDR3 is 14 amino acids. This CDR3 is CSARGAGLSTEAFF. CDR3 coding DNA: TGCAGTGCTAGAGGGGCGGGGTTGAGCACTGAAGCTTTCTTT.

This clonotype occurred a few times. The rearrangement uses TRBV20-1 and TRBJ1-6; D gene ambiguous. Deletions cut 0 bases from V and 7 bases from J, with 7 bases between. CDR3 length: 13 amino acids. Germline V gene data show CDR1 as DFQATT and CDR2 as SNEGSKA (reference sequence). This CDR3 is CSAREQSNSPLHF. The CDR3 DNA sequence: TGCAGTGCTAGAGAACAGTCGAATTCACCCCTCCACTTT.

The V gene is TRBV7-9, the J gene TRBJ1-5; 9 bases are shared with TRBD1. Trimming at V came to 4 bases and at J to 11 bases, leaving 9 bases not matched to a gene. The CDR3 covers 14 residues. Per germline, CDR1 SEHNR and CDR2 FQNEAQ (reference sequence). The CDR3 nucleotides are TGTGCCAGCAGCTGGGGACAGGGACAAGAGACCCAGCATTTT. Amino acids: CASSWGQGQETQHF.

The chain joins TRBV29-1 to TRBJ1-1; 7 bases map to TRBD1. With 3 bases clipped from V and 7 bases from J, the junction kept 8 bases outside the gene matches. CDR1 is SQVTM and CDR2 is ANQGSEA in the germline V gene. The CDR3 loop spans 13 amino acids. The CDR3 DNA is TGCAGCGTTGATTTGGAGGGGGCGGGTGAAGCTTTCTTT. The encoded protein is CSVDLEGAGEAFF. Using reference TRBV29-1 and TRBJ1-1 for the parts outside the CDR3, the full variable domain is SAVISQKPSRDICQRGTSLTIQCQVDSQVTMMFWYRQQPGQSLTLIATANQGSEATYESGFVIDKFPISRPNLTFSTLTVSNMSPEDSSIYLCSVDLEGAGEAFFGQGTRLTVV.

J is TRBJ2-1 and V is TRBV15; D perhaps matches TRBD2 (5 bases). V shed 3 bases and J shed 2 bases, with 14 bases lying between them. The germline V gene encodes CDR1 LNHNV and CDR2 YYDKDF (reference sequence). The CDR3 has 16 residues. The CDR3 region is CATSSLRGPPYNEQFF. In DNA, the CDR3 is TGTGCCACCAGCAGTCTTCGGGGTCCCCCCTACAATGAGCAGTTCTTC. The complete variable domain, with remaining parts taken from reference TRBV15 and TRBJ2-1, reads DAMVIQNPRYQVTQFGKPVTLSCSQTLNHNVMYWYQQKSSQAPKLLFHYYDKDFNNEADTPDNFQSRRPNTSFCFLDIRSPGLGDTAMYLCATSSLRGPPYNEQFFGPGTRLTVL.

This clonotype has a count of ten or more. The chain couples TRBV6-6 to TRBJ1-6, with no clear D. Germline V gives CDR1 MNHNY, CDR2 SVGAGI (reference sequence). Trimming took 7 bases from V and 7 from J, leaving 14 bases between them. The CDR3 is 14 residues long. The DNA for the CDR3 is TGTGCCAGCACACCTACAGAGGCCAATTCACCCCTCCACTTT. This codes for CASTPTEANSPLHF.

The rearrangement links TRBV5-1 to TRBJ2-7, with TRBD1 matching 11 bases. The CDR3 consists of 15 residues. V lost 4 bases to trimming and J lost 2 bases; unmatched junction nucleotides: 5. The germline V gene encodes CDR1 SGHRS and CDR2 YFSETQ. DNA for the CDR3: TGCGCCAGCAGCCTTGGGACAGGGGGTGCCTACGAGCAGTACTTC. Translation gives CASSLGTGGAYEQYF.

Concerning this clonotype itself: An end of the junction differs from the germline gene, which may be a read error. J is TRBJ2-7 and V is TRBV6-4; D remains unclear. The DNA end favors TRBJ2-5, so the J call may be wrong. CDR3 length: 15 amino acids. Germline CDR1 reads MRHNA; CDR2 reads SNTAGT. For the CDR3, the DNA is TGTGCCAGCAGTTACTCGACTTTGGGGATAGAGACCCAGTACTTC. As protein: CASSYSTLGIETQYF.

This chain uses TRBV6-1 with TRBJ2-2; TRBD2 aligns across 7 bases. This CDR3 has 13 residues. Trimming took 10 bases from V and 4 from J; bases not matched to a gene: 6. Germline V CDR1 and CDR2: MNHNS, SASEGT. CDR3 sequence: CATPSGFTGELFF. The CDR3 bases are TGTGCCACTCCTAGCGGATTCACCGGGGAGCTGTTTTTT.

The chain is built from TRBV6-1 and TRBJ2-2; maybe TRBD2 (5 bases). V lost 2 bases to trimming and J lost 7 bases, with 11 bases between them. This CDR3 is 14 amino acids long. Germline values: CDR1 MNHNS, CDR2 SASEGT. CDR3 sequence reads: CASSEYGEGGELFF. The CDR3 bases are TGTGCCAGCAGTGAATACGGGGAAGGCGGGGAGCTGTTTTTT.

The chain couples TRBV7-8 to TRBJ2-5, with TRBD2 matching over 9 bases. Germline assignment: CDR1 SGHVS and CDR2 FQNEAQ. V shed 1 base, J shed 7 bases, and the junction held 13 bases outside the gene matches. CDR3 length: 17 residues. CDR3 amino acids: CASSLVGVSGGLLTQYF. CDR3 nucleotides: TGTGCCAGCAGCTTAGTGGGGGTCAGCGGGGGGCTCCTGACCCAGTACTTC.

This rearrangement joins TRBV25-1 to TRBJ2-3; TRBD1 aligns across 8 bases. Germline CDR1 is MGHDK and CDR2 is SYGVNS. This CDR3 has 15 amino acids. Trimming cost V 3 bases and J 2 bases; bases outside gene matches: 4. In nucleotides, the CDR3 is TGTGCCAGCAGTGATAGGGGACAGGTCACAGATACGCAGTATTTT. It codes for CASSDRGQVTDTQYF.